These 25 T cell receptor beta chains came from one sample sequenced in a study of cytomegalovirus exposure and HLA in healthy donors. The PCR had 60 Vbeta and 13 Jbeta primers. Libraries were prepared by immunoSEQ multiplex PCR; TCRdb keeps only in-frame clonotypes and omits some of them. In the table there are roughly 130,000 clones, 84% of which are singletons. Sequencing was performed on PBMCs. Receptor source: a woman between 18 and 30 years old in good health and CMV-seropositive.

This chain uses TRBV25-1 with TRBJ2-3; 10 nucleotides line up with TRBD2. J was trimmed by 2 bases and V by 0 bases; bases with no gene match: 8. The CDR3 runs 18 residues. The germline gives CDR1 MGHDK, CDR2 SYGVNS. CDR3 in DNA: TGTGCCAGCAGTGAATATTTTAAAGCGGGGGGGAACACAGATACGCAGTATTTT. Translation gives CASSEYFKAGGNTDTQYF.

This clone was seen just once. This chain links TRBV5-4 with TRBJ2-3; the match to TRBD2 covers 9 bases. J gave up 1 base and V 0 bases, and 6 bases lay outside the gene matches. This CDR3 contains 17 residues. Germline V gene sequence: CDR1 SGHNT, CDR2 YYREEE (reference sequence). The chain's CDR3 is CASSLVGGGEGTDTQYF. DNA for the CDR3: TGTGCCAGCAGCTTGGTAGGCGGGGGGGAGGGCACAGATACGCAGTATTTT.

The J gene is TRBJ2-1, the V gene TRBV19; 10 bases match TRBD2. J lost 8 bases, V lost 5 bases, and 15 bases had no gene match. This CDR3 has 17 amino acids. The germline CDR1 and CDR2 sequences are LNHDA and SQIVND (reference sequence). The CDR3 reads CASSPRGSGGASDEQFF. The CDR3, as DNA: TGTGCCAGTAGTCCAAGGGGGAGCGGGGGGGCCTCGGATGAGCAGTTCTTC.

This clone was seen at least ten times. CDR3 protein: CASSGPGEGLYNEQFF. The DNA for the CDR3 is TGTGCCAGCAGTGGCCCCGGAGAGGGCCTCTACAATGAGCAGTTCTTC. V and J are TRBV6-1 and TRBJ2-1; maybe TRBD2 (5 bases). The CDR3 extends over 16 amino acids. The V end lost 4 bases, the J end lost 3 bases, and 16 bases lay between the germline ends. Germline V gene lookup returns CDR1 MNHNS and CDR2 SASEGT.

The chain recombines TRBV29-1 with TRBJ2-5; a weak D match, TRBD1 (6 bases). Judging by the DNA end, TRBJ2-7 fits better; the J call may be wrong. CDR1 and CDR2 from the germline V gene are SQVTM and ANQGSEA. CDR3 size: 15 residues. This CDR3 reads CSVEEAEGHHYEQYF. The CDR3 DNA reads as TGCAGCGTTGAAGAAGCTGAGGGACACCACTACGAGCAGTACTTC.

The chain employs TRBV5-6 and TRBJ1-2; D not certain. The V gene lost 4 bases and the J gene lost 8 bases, with 9 bases spanning the gap. The CDR3 is made up of 11 amino acids. CDR1 is SGHDT, CDR2 YYEEEE, per germline. In DNA, the CDR3 is TGTGCCAGCAGCCTAGAAGAGGGCTACACCTTC. This codes for CASSLEEGYTF.

The chain couples TRBV7-9 to TRBJ2-3; 8 bases map to TRBD2. V was pared by 2 bases and J by 2 bases, with 9 bases of the junction left unmatched. Germline loops: CDR1 SEHNR, CDR2 FQNEAQ (reference sequence). The length of the CDR3 is 17 residues. CDR3 residues: CASSLTSGGGHTDTQYF. DNA for the CDR3: TGTGCCAGCAGCTTAACCTCGGGCGGGGGGCACACAGATACGCAGTATTTT.

DNA for the CDR3: TGTGCCAGCAGCTTCCCTCCATACCAGGGTAACACTGAAGCTTTCTTT. As protein: CASSFPPYQGNTEAFF. This rearrangement joins TRBV7-9 to TRBJ1-1; a weak D match, TRBD1 (5 bases). Trimming pared 3 bases from V and 2 bases from J, leaving 16 bases between. CDR3 length: 16 residues. Germline-derived CDR1 and CDR2 are SEHNR and FQNEAQ (reference sequence).

This clone was seen once. V gene TRBV2 combines with J gene TRBJ2-3; 9 bases match TRBD1. Germline trimming cut 8 bases from V and 11 bases from J; bases unmatched to any gene: 11. Looked up from germline, CDR1 is SNHLY and CDR2 is FYNNEI. The CDR3 loop spans 13 amino acids. CDR3 amino acids: CASGTGSSGWQYF. DNA of the CDR3: TGTGCCAGCGGGACAGGGTCATCGGGGTGGCAGTATTTT.

The chain recombines TRBV12-5 with TRBJ2-6; 7 bases fit TRBD2. V shed 0 bases and J 0 bases; nucleotides not matched to a gene: 2. This CDR3 spans 17 amino acids. Germline-derived CDR1 and CDR2 are LGHNT and FRNRAP. CDR3 coding DNA: TGTGCTAGTGGTTTGGTAGCGGGGCTCTCTGGGGCCAACGTCCTGACTTTC. Amino acid sequence: CASGLVAGLSGANVLTF.

The chain combines TRBV6-5 with TRBJ2-7, with D hard to call. Trimming took 5 bases from V and 4 from J, leaving 6 bases between them. The CDR3 is 11 residues long. CDR1 MNHEY and CDR2 SVGAGI come from the germline V gene. The CDR3 reads CASSQQYEQYF. The CDR3 DNA sequence: TGTGCCAGCAGTCAACAATACGAGCAGTACTTC.

The CDR3 DNA reads as TGTGCCAGCGGCAAAGACATCTCCACAGATACGCAGTATTTT. It specifies CASGKDISTDTQYF. The V and J genes are TRBV7-9 and TRBJ2-3, with D unclear. The V gene lost 8 bases and the J gene lost 2 bases, with 14 bases spanning the gap. CDR1 is SEHNR and CDR2 is FQNEAQ in the germline V gene (reference sequence). This CDR3 contains 14 residues.

J is TRBJ2-5 and V is TRBV6-6, with 8 bases matching TRBD1. The V and J ends lost 4 bases and 2 bases, in that order; junction bases with no gene match: 3. CDR1 and CDR2 (germline): MNHNY, SVGAGI (reference sequence). The CDR3 has 14 amino acids. This CDR3 is CASSSGQVQETQYF. The CDR3 region has the DNA TGTGCCAGCAGTTCGGGACAGGTTCAAGAGACCCAGTACTTC.

This clone was detected a few times. J is TRBJ1-5 and V is TRBV27; 7 nucleotides line up with TRBD1. Trimming took 5 bases from V and 3 from J; bases not matched to a gene: 4. CDR3 length: 14 residues. CDR1 is MNHEY, CDR2 SMNVEV, per germline (reference sequence). The CDR3 loop is CASSQQGSNQPQHF. The DNA of the CDR3 is TGTGCCAGCAGTCAACAGGGGTCCAATCAGCCCCAGCATTTT.

This chain uses TRBV18 with TRBJ2-3; TRBD2 matches 9 bases. After removal of 6 bases from V and 4 bases from J, the junction contained 8 bases not matched to a gene. Germline V lookup: CDR1 KGHSH, CDR2 LQKENI. This CDR3 is 15 amino acids long. CDR3 bases: TGTGCCAGCTCTAACACGGGACTAGCATCAGATACGCAGTATTTT. Translating it yields CASSNTGLASDTQYF.

The V gene is TRBV5-4, the J gene TRBJ1-4, with a tentative D call TRBD1 (5 bases). This CDR3 has 13 residues. V lost 4 bases and J lost 8, with 12 bases in between. CDR1 is SGHNT and CDR2 is YYREEE in the germline V gene (reference sequence). The CDR3 is CASSGAEDEKLFF. CDR3 bases: TGTGCCAGCAGCGGGGCCGAGGACGAAAAACTGTTTTTT.

This chain links TRBV28 with TRBJ1-5; 7 nucleotides line up with TRBD1. With V trimmed by 9 bases and J by 1 base, 9 bases remained unmatched. Germline CDR1 MDHEN, CDR2 SYDVKM. CDR3 length: 15 amino acids. As DNA, the CDR3 is TGTGCCAGTTCGACATACAGGGGCAGCAATCAGCCCCAGCATTTT. Amino acid sequence: CASSTYRGSNQPQHF.

The J gene is TRBJ2-5, the V gene TRBV5-1; tentatively, D is TRBD2 (5 bases). Germline loops: CDR1 SGHRS, CDR2 YFSETQ. Trimming took off 4 bases at V and 4 bases at J, with 17 bases between the two ends. There are 15 residues in the CDR3. The CDR3 coding sequence is TGCGCCAGCAGCCCCACCTCTCAGAGGGCAGAGACCCAGTACTTC. Protein product: CASSPTSQRAETQYF.

V and J are TRBV7-2 and TRBJ1-1, with 7 positions matching TRBD1. Germline-derived CDR1 and CDR2 are SGHTA and FQGNSA. V lost 4 bases, J lost 5 bases, and 4 bases stayed unmatched. The CDR3 is made up of 13 amino acids. The CDR3 DNA reads TGTGCCAGCAGCTCAGGGGGATGGACTGAAGCTTTCTTT. Translating gives CASSSGGWTEAFF.

This chain joins TRBV11-2 and TRBJ1-2, with a tentative D call TRBD1 (5 bases). Trimming stripped 4 bases from V and 8 bases from J, with 20 bases between. The CDR3 contains 15 residues. The germline V gene has CDR1 SGHAT and CDR2 FQNNGV. The CDR3 bases are TGTGCCAGCAGCTCATCCGGGGGGGGGTCCAGCGGCTACACCTTC. This encodes CASSSSGGGSSGYTF.

The rearrangement links TRBV9 to TRBJ1-3; tentatively, D is TRBD1 (5 bases). Trimming removed 4 bases at V and 7 bases at J, with 18 bases between. Germline V gene sequence: CDR1 SGDLS, CDR2 YYNGEE. The CDR3 spans 15 residues. DNA for the CDR3: TGTGCCAGCAGCCCCCGTCTGGGGGGGGATAACACCATATATTTT. Translating it yields CASSPRLGGDNTIYF. Drawing the rest from reference TRBV9 and TRBJ1-3, the complete variable domain is DSGVTQTPKHLITATGQRVTLRCSPRSGDLSVYWYQQSLDQGLQFLIQYYNGEERAKGNILERFSAQQFPDLHSELNLSSLELGDSALYFCASSPRLGGDNTIYFGEGSWLTVV.

J is TRBJ2-7 and V is TRBV7-9; a possible D gene is TRBD1 (5 bases). Trimming pared 5 bases from V and 5 bases from J, leaving 13 bases between. This CDR3 region has 13 residues. CDR1 is SEHNR, CDR2 FQNEAQ, per germline (reference sequence). The chain's CDR3 is CASSLGAQNEQYF. The CDR3 bases are TGTGCCAGCAGCCTTGGGGCCCAAAACGAGCAGTACTTC.

CDR3 DNA: TGCGCCAGCAGCCGTACGGGGGCGGGGGGCCAAGAGACCCAGTACTTC. It is translated as CASSRTGAGGQETQYF. The gene calls are TRBV5-1 and TRBJ2-5; 8 bases align to TRBD2. Germline loops: CDR1 SGHRS, CDR2 YFSETQ. V dropped 4 bases and J dropped 1; count of bases not matched to a gene: 9. The CDR3 spans 16 residues.

The chain recombines TRBV19 with TRBJ2-1; 9 bases match TRBD2. Germline CDR1 and CDR2: LNHDA and SQIVND (reference sequence). CDR3 length equals 16 residues. Unmatched junction bases numbered 4, after V lost 3 bases and J lost 1 base. The CDR3 DNA reads TGTGCCAGTAGTATTAAGCGGGGGGCGTCCTACAATGAGCAGTTCTTC. Translating it yields CASSIKRGASYNEQFF.

The rearrangement links TRBV5-1 to TRBJ2-5; D is possibly TRBD2 (7 bases). Trimming removed 0 bases from V and 2 bases from J, with 8 bases in between. The CDR3 is made up of 14 amino acids. The V gene's germline CDR1 is SGHRS and CDR2 YFSETQ. The CDR3 nucleotides are TGCGCCAGCAGCTTGGAGGGGGGGCAAGAGACCCAGTACTTC. This codes for CASSLEGGQETQYF.